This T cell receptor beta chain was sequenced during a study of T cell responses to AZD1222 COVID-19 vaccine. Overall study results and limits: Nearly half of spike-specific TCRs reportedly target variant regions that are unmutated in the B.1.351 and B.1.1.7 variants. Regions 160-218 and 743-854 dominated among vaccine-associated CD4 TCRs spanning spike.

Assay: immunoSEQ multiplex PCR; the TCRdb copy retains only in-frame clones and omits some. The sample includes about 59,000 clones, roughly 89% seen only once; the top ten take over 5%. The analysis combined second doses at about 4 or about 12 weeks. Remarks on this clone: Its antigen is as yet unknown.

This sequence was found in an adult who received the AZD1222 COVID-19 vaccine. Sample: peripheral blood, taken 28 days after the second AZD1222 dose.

The CDR3 DNA reads TGTGCCAGCAGCCAAGGCGGGTCGCAGTATTTT. Its protein product is CASSQGGSQYF. The V call is TRBV3-1 (or the pseudogene TRBV3-2), the J call TRBJ2-3; tentative D call: TRBD2 (5 bases). The CDR3 covers 11 residues. The V end lost 1 base, the J end lost 10 bases, and 6 bases lay between the germline ends. Germline V gives CDR1 LGHDT, CDR2 YNNKEL (reference sequence).